The 16 T cell receptor beta chains listed next were all sequenced from one sample in a study of response to subunit inactivated influenza vaccine. TCRdb ran MiXCR on the RT-PCR reads and lists one entry per CDR3 protein. The top ten hold around 10% of the sample, which has 610,000 or so distinct CDR3 sequences, less than 15% seen once. Sequenced here: PBMCs from blood, sampled roughly 12 days after vaccination. The receptors come from a man in his forties or fifties who received an inactivated influenza vaccine.

This chain uses TRBV20-1 with TRBJ2-1, with 12 nucleotides matching TRBD2. Germline values: CDR1 DFQATT, CDR2 SNEGSKA (reference sequence). The V segment lost 0 bases and the J segment 10 bases; nucleotides outside the gene matches: 10. The CDR3 contains 16 residues. The CDR3: CSARDGSSGGAREQFF. The CDR3 coding sequence is TGCAGTGCTAGAGATGGGTCTAGCGGGGGGGCCCGAGAGCAGTTCTTC.

This clonotype appeared a few times. V and J are TRBV28 and TRBJ2-4; D possibly corresponds to TRBD1 (6 bases). Germline CDR1 reads MDHEN; CDR2 reads SYDVKM. This CDR3 has 15 amino acids. V dropped 5 bases and J dropped 6 bases, with 17 bases sitting between them. CDR3 sequence: CASSTETGPLNIQYF. Here the CDR3 DNA reads TGTGCCAGCAGTACAGAGACAGGCCCTTTAAACATTCAGTACTTC.

This clonotype was seen a handful of times. V gene TRBV20-1 combines with J gene TRBJ2-7; 10 nucleotides match TRBD2. With 3 bases clipped from V and 2 bases from J, the junction kept 7 bases outside the gene matches. Germline V gives CDR1 DFQATT, CDR2 SNEGSKA (reference sequence). The CDR3 extends over 15 amino acids. CDR3 DNA sequence: TGCAGTGCTAGGGAAGGACTAGCGGCGGCCTACGAGCAGTACTTC. Amino acids: CSAREGLAAAYEQYF.

The chain couples TRBV5-1 to TRBJ2-5; 9 bases match TRBD1. Germline CDR1 reads SGHRS; CDR2 reads YFSETQ. V gave up 0 bases and J gave up 2 bases; unmatched junction bases: 5. This CDR3 region has 16 residues. CDR3 in amino acids: CASSLGTGVRQETQYF. CDR3 nucleotide sequence: TGCGCCAGCAGCTTGGGGACAGGGGTCCGACAAGAGACCCAGTACTTC. The whole variable domain, remainder taken from reference TRBV5-1 and TRBJ2-5, is KAGVTQTPRYLIKTRGQQVTLSCSPISGHRSVSWYQQTPGQGLQFLFEYFSETQRNKGNFPGRFSGRQFSNSRSEMNVSTLELGDSALYLCASSLGTGVRQETQYFGPGTRLLVL.

The sample holds a few counts of this clonotype. The CDR3 nucleotides are TGTGCCAGCAGTTTAGGACAGGAGGGCACAGATACGCAGTATTTT. This encodes CASSLGQEGTDTQYF. This chain links TRBV12-3 or TRBV12-4 with TRBJ2-3, with D possibly matching TRBD1 (6 bases). Trimming shortened V by 1 base and J by 1 base, and 9 bases separated the two germline ends. This CDR3 spans 15 amino acids.

The chain uses TRBV18 and TRBJ2-1; D is possibly TRBD2 (5 bases). Germline values: CDR1 KGHSH, CDR2 LQKENI. The germline V and J ends were trimmed by 3 bases and 7 bases, with 13 bases remaining between them. The CDR3 is 14 residues long. The CDR3 DNA follows: TGTGCCAGCTCACCCAGAGCCGGACTGAATGAGCAGTTCTTC. Its protein product is CASSPRAGLNEQFF.

In this sample, this clonotype turned up a few times. V is TRBV18 and J is TRBJ2-6; no clear D. The CDR3 is 16 residues long. The germline V and J ends were trimmed by 5 bases and 0 bases, with 11 bases remaining between them. The germline V gene encodes CDR1 KGHSH and CDR2 LQKENI. The CDR3 DNA follows: TGTGCCAGCTCAAATCAGGAACACTCTGGGGCCAACGTCCTGACTTTC. This sequence encodes CASSNQEHSGANVLTF.

This chain connects TRBV7-8 to TRBJ1-1; tentative D call: TRBD1 (5 bases). The CDR3 runs 15 residues. From germline, CDR1 is SGHVS and CDR2 FQNEAQ. V gave up 2 bases and J gave up 7 bases, with 17 bases separating them. CDR3 sequence reads: CASSLPSAGGGEAFF. The CDR3, as DNA: TGTGCCAGCAGCTTACCCTCCGCGGGGGGAGGTGAAGCTTTCTTT.

The gene calls are TRBV6-5 and TRBJ2-3, with D unclear. The CDR3 consists of 15 residues. Trimming stripped 0 bases from V and 2 bases from J, with 9 bases between. The germline V gene encodes CDR1 MNHEY and CDR2 SVGAGI. The CDR3 nucleotides are TGTGCCAGCAGTTACTCGGCACAGATCACAGATACGCAGTATTTT. Its protein is CASSYSAQITDTQYF.

The J gene is TRBJ1-2, the V gene TRBV5-1, with TRBD1 identical over 7 bases. Germline V CDR1 and CDR2: SGHRS, YFSETQ. V dropped 4 bases and J dropped 4; count of bases not matched to a gene: 16. The CDR3 sequence is 17 residues long. The CDR3: CASSQARDSSWGYGYTF. In nucleotides, the CDR3 is TGCGCCAGCAGCCAGGCCAGGGACAGCTCCTGGGGCTATGGCTACACCTTC.

This clonotype was seen only a few times. V usage is TRBV5-1 and J usage is TRBJ2-7; D remains unclear. Per the germline V gene, CDR1 is SGHRS and CDR2 is YFSETQ. The CDR3 extends over 13 amino acids. Trimming stripped 5 bases from V and 0 bases from J, with 9 bases between. The CDR3 loop is CASSISSSYEQYF. DNA for the CDR3: TGCGCCAGCAGTATCTCTAGCTCCTACGAGCAGTACTTC.

V and J are TRBV12-3 or TRBV12-4 and TRBJ2-1; D perhaps matches TRBD1 (6 bases). The CDR3 contains 14 residues. Trimming left V 6 bases short and J 4 bases short, with 13 bases between. The CDR3 nucleotides are TGTGCCAGCAGCGTAGGGGGATTATACAATGAGCAGTTCTTC. Amino acids: CASSVGGLYNEQFF.

The V and J genes are TRBV10-3 and TRBJ2-5; D may be TRBD1 (6 bases). The germline V and J ends were trimmed by 6 bases and 5 bases, with 16 bases remaining between them. Germline CDR1 is ENHRY and CDR2 is SYGVKD. CDR3 length: 14 residues. The CDR3 region has the DNA TGTGCCATCAGCGAGGGGGAAATGAGGGAGACCCAGTACTTC. Encoded protein: CAISEGEMRETQYF.

V gene TRBV5-1 combines with J gene TRBJ2-3, with D possibly matching TRBD1 (6 bases). V was trimmed by 5 bases and J by 0 bases, leaving 10 bases between them. Germline loops: CDR1 SGHRS, CDR2 YFSETQ. CDR3 length: 14 residues. CDR3 sequence: CASRGQLSTDTQYF. The CDR3 nucleotides are TGCGCCAGCAGGGGACAACTAAGCACAGATACGCAGTATTTT.

This chain uses TRBV7-9 with TRBJ2-2; 8 bases are a match to TRBD1. Per germline, CDR1 SEHNR and CDR2 FQNEAQ (reference sequence). The CDR3 runs 15 residues. Losses at the gene ends were 5 bases for V and 6 bases for J; bases not matched to a gene: 8. The CDR3 sequence: CASSAQGVFAGELFF. The CDR3 coding sequence is TGTGCCAGCAGCGCACAGGGGGTGTTCGCCGGGGAGCTGTTTTTT. The full variable domain, completed using reference TRBV7-9 and TRBJ2-2, is DTGVSQNPRHKITKRGQNVTFRCDPISEHNRLYWYRQTLGQGPEFLTYFQNEAQLEKSRLLSDRFSAERPKGSFSTLEIQRTEQGDSAMYLCASSAQGVFAGELFFGEGSRLTVL.

This clonotype was seen a few times. V and J are TRBV11-2 and TRBJ2-5, with D possibly matching TRBD2 (5 bases). CDR3 length equals 15 residues. Germline CDR1 SGHAT, CDR2 FQNNGV. The V end was cut by 4 bases, the J end by 5 bases, with 17 bases between. The CDR3 nucleotides are TGTGCCAGCAGCTCGGGGTACGGGCTAGGGGAGACCCAGTACTTC. Translated, it gives CASSSGYGLGETQYF.